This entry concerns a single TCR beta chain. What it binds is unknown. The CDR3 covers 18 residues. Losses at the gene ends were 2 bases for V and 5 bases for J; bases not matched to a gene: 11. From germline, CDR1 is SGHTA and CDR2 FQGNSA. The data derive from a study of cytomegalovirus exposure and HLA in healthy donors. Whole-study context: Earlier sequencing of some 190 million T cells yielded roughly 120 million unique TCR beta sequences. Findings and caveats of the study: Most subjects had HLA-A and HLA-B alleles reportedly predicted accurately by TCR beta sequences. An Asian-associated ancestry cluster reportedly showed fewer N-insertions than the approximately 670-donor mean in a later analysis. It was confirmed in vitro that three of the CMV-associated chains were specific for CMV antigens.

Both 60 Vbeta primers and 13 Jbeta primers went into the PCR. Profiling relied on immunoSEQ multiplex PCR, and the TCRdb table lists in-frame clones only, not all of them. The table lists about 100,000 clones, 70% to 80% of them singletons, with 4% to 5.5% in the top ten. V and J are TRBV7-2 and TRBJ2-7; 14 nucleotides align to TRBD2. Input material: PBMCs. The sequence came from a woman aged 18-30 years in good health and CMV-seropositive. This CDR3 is CASSLNRLAGGRRNEQYF. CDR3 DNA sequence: TGTGCCAGCAGCTTAAACCGACTAGCGGGAGGGCGACGGAACGAGCAGTACTTC.